This is a list of T cell receptor beta chains from one sample in a study of blood T cells in healthy people across ages. TCRdb reprocessed the 5' RACE reads with MiXCR, giving one entry per CDR3 protein. In the table there are about 1,500,000 distinct CDR3 sequences, approximately 28% of which are singletons. The sequenced sample consisted of blood. The receptor source for this set is a woman aged 25 to 39 in good health. The CDR3 runs from the conserved cysteine through the conserved F or W.

CDR3	V
CASSQEPSWYGYTF	TRBV4-3
CATSDGTPNQETQYF	TRBV24-1
CASSLAAGLYYEQYF	TRBV11-2
CATSDATPTDSNEQFF	TRBV24-1
CASSVEGLGNTEAFF	TRBV2
CASRISPGPYGYTF	TRBV6-5
CAWTRGGIEQYF	TRBV30
CASSLADLGGTQYF	TRBV7-2
CASSQATVPEQYF	TRBV3-1
CASSQSQLSETQYF	TRBV12-3/TRBV12-4
CSGRTSGLNEQFF	TRBV29-1
CASEEGARDTGELFF	TRBV5-1
CASSSTSAPSTEQFF	TRBV5-1
CASSLRRGPFNEQFF	TRBV11-2
CASSQDRGGAYEQYF	TRBV4-2
CASSGDRVFNQPQHF	TRBV18
CASSLTSTTYEQYF	TRBV6-6
CSARLAGRPNTEAFF	TRBV20-1
CASSFAGPPNEQYF	TRBV18
CASSFFTDRAETQYF	TRBV7-9
CASSTLPNEKLFF	TRBV28
CASSPDSFQETQYF	TRBV5-1
CSVETGAGNYGYTF	TRBV29-1
CASSLELSSYNEQFF	TRBV5-1
CASSWVGWEQPQHF	TRBV28
CASSQLDRGLGYTF	TRBV7-9
CSALLLSYNEQFF	TRBV29-1
CASSEKEGGLAGEAYEQYF	TRBV9
CAISAVLGNEQYF	TRBV10-3
CSARDGTSPSSYNEQFF	TRBV20-1
CAWIPAGGFQYF	TRBV30
CATSDFRTSGGADTQYF	TRBV24-1
CASSRERTGKNEQFF	TRBV7-9
CSAKSTVDTGELFF	TRBV20-1
CASSQSGRLGAKNIQYF	TRBV23-1
CASSKEGGASYEQYF	TRBV21-1